The 23 T cell receptor beta chains given below trace back to one sample, sequenced in a study of OX40 agonist ivuxolimab in advanced cancers. Library preparation employed the immunoSEQ multiplex PCR assay. TCRdb re-hosts the immuneACCESS table, in-frame sequences only. Its copies lack some clones; in the studies checked, an unresolved V gene accounts for under half of them, and the cause for the rest is not known. The sample table holds about 76,000 clones, of which 85% to 90% were seen once. In total, the top ten clones hold about 3.4% of the sample. Sequences were derived from CD4+ or CD8+ T cells sorted from blood, sampled in a trial of the OX40 agonist ivuxolimab. Source of these receptors: an adult with an advanced solid tumor such as melanoma, head and neck, liver or kidney cancer.

The CDR3 nucleotides are TGTGCTAGTGGTTTGGCGCCGGGGGCGGGAGGTCGTAGCACAGATACGCAGTATTTT. This sequence encodes CASGLAPGAGGRSTDTQYF. The chain has TRBV12-5 and TRBJ2-3; 8 bases agree with TRBD2. Germline V gives CDR1 LGHNT, CDR2 FRNRAP. The ends lost 1 base at V and 0 bases at J; junction bases unmatched: 12. This CDR3 has 19 amino acids.

The chain couples TRBV21-1 to TRBJ2-4; the table's D call, TRBD2, was not checked against the DNA. TRBV21-1 is termed a pseudogene. This CDR3 region has 16 residues. This CDR3 is CASSKEEGGPKNIQYF. CDR3 nucleotide sequence: TGTGCCAGCAGCAAAGAGGAGGGTGGGCCCAAAAACATTCAGTACTTC.

The chain recombines TRBV20-1 with TRBJ2-7, with D perhaps being TRBD1 or TRBD2 (5 bases each). V lost 5 bases and J lost 4, with 9 bases in between. Germline assignment: CDR1 DFQATT and CDR2 SNEGSKA (reference sequence). The CDR3 runs 11 residues. The CDR3 region is CSASGAYEQYF. The CDR3 coding sequence is TGCAGTGCTTCCGGGGCATACGAGCAGTACTTC.

The chain joins TRBV29-1 to TRBJ1-2; 10 bases match TRBD1. CDR1 and CDR2 (germline): SQVTM, ANQGSEA. This CDR3 is built from 13 residues. V lost 4 bases to trimming and J lost 7 bases; unmatched junction nucleotides: 6. The CDR3 DNA reads as TGCAGCGTTGGGACAGGGGGTGGAGGTGGCTACACCTTC. It codes for CSVGTGGGGGYTF.

V and J are TRBV7-2 and TRBJ2-7; D call uncertain. The V end was cut by 8 bases, the J end by 2 bases, with 4 bases between. This CDR3 has 10 residues. Germline values: CDR1 SGHTA, CDR2 FQGNSA. The CDR3 DNA reads TGTGCCAGCGGCGCCTACGAGCAGTACTTC. Translated: CASGAYEQYF.

V and J are TRBV7-8 and TRBJ2-5, with 12 bases that match TRBD2. This CDR3 has 16 amino acids. Germline V gene sequence: CDR1 SGHVS, CDR2 FQNEAQ. Trimming took 5 bases from V and 2 from J; bases not matched to a gene: 6. The DNA of the CDR3 is TGTGCCAGCAGCCTCGGACTAGCGGGAAGGCAAGAGACCCAGTACTTC. Its protein product is CASSLGLAGRQETQYF.

This chain links TRBV2 with TRBJ2-5, with D perhaps TRBD1 (6 bases). This CDR3 spans 14 amino acids. V gave up 7 bases and J gave up 3 bases, with 15 bases separating them. Germline CDR1 reads SNHLY; CDR2 reads FYNNEI. This chain's CDR3 is CASNEDSRKETQYF. The CDR3 DNA reads as TGTGCCAGCAACGAGGACAGCCGCAAAGAGACCCAGTACTTC. The full variable domain, its missing parts supplied by reference TRBV2 and TRBJ2-5, is EPEVTQTPSHQVTQMGQEVILRCVPISNHLYFYWYRQILGQKVEFLVSFYNNEISEKSEIFDDQFSVERPDGSNFTLKIRSTKLEDSAMYFCASNEDSRKETQYFGPGTRLLVL.

This clone was picked up a small number of times. This sequence joins TRBV2 and TRBJ1-5; no firm D call. V was clipped by 1 base and J by 2 bases, with 6 bases between them. Per the germline V gene, CDR1 is SNHLY and CDR2 is FYNNEI. The CDR3 consists of 14 residues. CDR3 region: CASSEGWGNQPQHF. The CDR3 region has the DNA TGTGCCAGCAGTGAAGGCTGGGGCAATCAGCCCCAGCATTTT.

V gene TRBV5-1 combines with J gene TRBJ1-2, with D possibly matching TRBD1 (5 bases). From germline, CDR1 is SGHRS and CDR2 YFSETQ. The CDR3 runs 15 residues. The ends were cut back, 0 bases at V and 0 bases at J, with 9 bases in the middle. The CDR3 loop reads CASSLEGHSNYGYTF. The CDR3, as DNA: TGCGCCAGCAGCTTGGAAGGACATTCTAACTATGGCTACACCTTC.

The chain has TRBV5-6 and TRBJ1-5; tentative D call: TRBD1 (6 bases). Deletions cut 0 bases from V and 3 bases from J, with 16 bases between. Germline loops: CDR1 SGHDT, CDR2 YYEEEE. The CDR3 contains 17 residues. The CDR3 DNA follows: TGTGCCAGCAGCTTGGCCCGAGGGGGAATGAACAATCAGCCCCAGCATTTT. Its translation: CASSLARGGMNNQPQHF.

V gene TRBV11-1 combines with J gene TRBJ2-5, with D possibly TRBD1 on 5 matching bases. Per germline, CDR1 SGHAT and CDR2 FQDESV (reference sequence). The V end was cut by 5 bases, the J end by 2 bases, with 18 bases between. The CDR3 extends over 16 amino acids. The DNA of the CDR3 is TGTGCCAGCAGCCTCGATAGGGGCACCGGGCAAGAGACCCAGTACTTC. It codes for CASSLDRGTGQETQYF.

The chain links TRBV19 to TRBJ1-5; D possibly corresponds to TRBD1 (5 bases). The length of the CDR3 is 17 residues. Germline V gene sequence: CDR1 LNHDA, CDR2 SQIVND (reference sequence). V gave up 4 bases and J gave up 0 bases, with 16 bases separating them. In DNA, the CDR3 is TGTGCCAGTAGTAGAGGGAGGTGGGGGGATAGCAATCAGCCCCAGCATTTT. Encoded protein: CASSRGRWGDSNQPQHF.

This chain connects TRBV19 to TRBJ2-7, with 8 bases fitting TRBD1. CDR3 length: 13 residues. V shed 5 bases, J shed 6 bases, and the junction held 6 bases outside the gene matches. CDR1 and CDR2 from the germline V gene are LNHDA and SQIVND (reference sequence). Written as DNA, the CDR3 is TGTGCCAGTAGTCCCGACAGGGGCTCCGAGCAGTACTTC. This encodes CASSPDRGSEQYF.

The gene calls are TRBV15 and TRBJ1-2; 8 bases are a match to TRBD1. With 1 base clipped from V and 4 bases from J, the junction kept 8 bases outside the gene matches. This CDR3 has 16 residues. The V gene's germline CDR1 is LNHNV and CDR2 YYDKDF (reference sequence). In DNA, the CDR3 is TGTGCCACCAGCAGAGGCACACAGGGGGGAGCCTATGGCTACACCTTC. Translated: CATSRGTQGGAYGYTF.

The chain is built from TRBV7-2 and TRBJ2-1; no reliable D call. Germline V CDR1 and CDR2: SGHTA, FQGNSA. This CDR3 contains 11 residues. V was shortened by 5 bases and J by 10 bases, with 9 bases between the two germline ends. CDR3 DNA: TGTGCCAGCAGCGACCGGTACGAGCAGTTCTTC. It specifies CASSDRYEQFF.

The CDR3 loop is CASSLGQASTNEKLFF. The CDR3 DNA follows: TGTGCCAGCAGCCTAGGACAGGCTTCAACTAATGAAAAACTGTTTTTT. This sequence joins TRBV4-2 and TRBJ1-4; 7 bases align to TRBD1. Germline V lookup: CDR1 LGHNA, CDR2 YNFKEQ. Trimming at V came to 4 bases and at J to 0 bases, leaving 5 bases not matched to a gene. The CDR3 spans 16 residues.

V usage is TRBV29-1 and J usage is TRBJ1-4; 7 bases agree with TRBD1. This CDR3 has 14 amino acids. J gave up 7 bases and V 4 bases, and 9 bases lay outside the gene matches. From germline, CDR1 is SQVTM and CDR2 ANQGSEA. This CDR3 is CSVVGGTATEKLFF. As DNA, the CDR3 is TGCAGCGTTGTGGGGGGGACAGCAACTGAAAAACTGTTTTTT.

The gene calls are TRBV7-9 and TRBJ2-7; no clear D gene. The CDR3 totals 15 residues. Germline V gives CDR1 SEHNR, CDR2 FQNEAQ (reference sequence). The germline V and J ends were trimmed by 1 base and 2 bases, with 12 bases remaining between them. CDR3 protein: CASSLEGRLAYEQYF. Here the CDR3 DNA reads TGTGCCAGCAGCTTAGAGGGCAGATTAGCCTACGAGCAGTACTTC.

The rearrangement joins TRBV14 to TRBJ2-1; TRBD1 is a possible D gene (5 bases). Germline loops: CDR1 SGHDN, CDR2 FVKESK. V lost 2 bases and J lost 7, with 15 bases in between. The CDR3 loop spans 15 amino acids. CDR3 nucleotide sequence: TGTGCCAGCAGCCAATTGATTCGCGGACAAAATGAGCAGTTCTTC. Its translation is CASSQLIRGQNEQFF.

V usage is TRBV5-6 and J usage is TRBJ2-3; D not resolved. The ends were cut back, 3 bases at V and 4 bases at J, with 24 bases in the middle. This CDR3 has 18 amino acids. The V gene's germline CDR1 is SGHDT and CDR2 YYEEEE. DNA for the CDR3: TGTGCCAGCAGCTGGGGTGGAGCAGGTTATGTTGGGGCAGATACGCAGTATTTT. It specifies CASSWGGAGYVGADTQYF.

V and J are TRBV29-1 and TRBJ1-2; TRBD1 aligns across 7 bases. V lost 5 bases and J lost 6; bases outside the gene matches: 9. This CDR3 comprises 13 residues. Looked up from germline, CDR1 is SQVTM and CDR2 is ANQGSEA. The CDR3 region is CSVPADRIHGYTF. The CDR3 coding sequence is TGCAGCGTTCCCGCGGACAGGATCCATGGCTACACCTTC.

A single count supports this clone. The rearrangement links TRBV7-9 to TRBJ2-7; TRBD2 matches 9 bases. This CDR3 has 14 amino acids. The germline V gene has CDR1 SEHNR and CDR2 FQNEAQ (reference sequence). Trimming at V came to 2 bases and at J to 6 bases, leaving 5 bases not matched to a gene. CDR3 nucleotides: TGTGCCAGCAGCTTACCTAGCGGGGCCCTCGAGCAGTACTTC. It specifies CASSLPSGALEQYF.

CDR3 bases: TGTGCCAGTACCCCGAGTACGGCCTCCTCTGGGGCCAACGTCCTGACTTTC. As protein: CASTPSTASSGANVLTF. This chain joins TRBV19 and TRBJ2-6; D is unclear. Trimming removed 7 bases at V and 0 bases at J, with 16 bases between. The germline V gene has CDR1 LNHDA and CDR2 SQIVND (reference sequence). The CDR3 covers 17 residues.